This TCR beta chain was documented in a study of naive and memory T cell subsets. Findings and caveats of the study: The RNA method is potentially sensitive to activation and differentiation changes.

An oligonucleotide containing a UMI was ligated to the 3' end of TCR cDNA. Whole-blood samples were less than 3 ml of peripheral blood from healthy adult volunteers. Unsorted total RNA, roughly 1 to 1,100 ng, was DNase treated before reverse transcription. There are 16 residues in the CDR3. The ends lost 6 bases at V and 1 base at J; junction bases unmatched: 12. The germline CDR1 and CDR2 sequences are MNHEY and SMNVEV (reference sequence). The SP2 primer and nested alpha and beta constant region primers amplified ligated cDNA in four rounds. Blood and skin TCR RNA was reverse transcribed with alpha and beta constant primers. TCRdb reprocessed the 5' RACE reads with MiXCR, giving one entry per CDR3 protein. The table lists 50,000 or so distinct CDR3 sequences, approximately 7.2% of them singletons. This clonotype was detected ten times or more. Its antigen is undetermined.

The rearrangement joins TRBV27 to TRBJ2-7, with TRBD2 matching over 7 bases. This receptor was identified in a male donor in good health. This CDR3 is CASSPLEVGGSYEQYF. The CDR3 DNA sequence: TGTGCCAGCAGCCCGTTAGAGGTCGGGGGGTCCTACGAGCAGTACTTC.